This TCR beta chain was obtained from a study of CD8 T cells in Susac syndrome. RNA totalling roughly 0.5 to 1 ug underwent reverse transcription with random hexamers. Amplification of TCR beta CDR3 by immunoSEQ multiplex PCR spanned 54 Vbeta and 13 Jbeta. In TCRdb, the immunoSEQ multiplex PCR reads were re-called with MiXCR into one record per CDR3 protein. Among some 120,000 distinct CDR3 sequences listed, about 94% were seen once. CDR1 is MNHEY and CDR2 is SVGEGT in the germline V gene. The CDR3 loop spans 21 amino acids. Trimming cost V 4 bases and J 0 bases; bases outside gene matches: 14. Findings of the study overall: The total CD8+ repertoires yielded around 15 Susac-specific public clones and the CD8+ TEMRA repertoires yielded four or five.

For this clonotype: The antigen is unknown.

TEMRA cells were FACS-enriched, and CD8+ and CD4+ T cells were isolated negatively. Source material: CD8+ T cells from PBMCs. This clonotype was obtained from a human donor with Susac syndrome. The gene calls are TRBV6-2 or TRBV6-3 and TRBJ2-1; 14 bases line up with TRBD2. In nucleotides, the CDR3 is TGTGCCAGCAGTTTCCCCCTGACTAGCGGGAGGGACACCAACTCCTACAATGAGCAGTTCTTC. This codes for CASSFPLTSGRDTNSYNEQFF.